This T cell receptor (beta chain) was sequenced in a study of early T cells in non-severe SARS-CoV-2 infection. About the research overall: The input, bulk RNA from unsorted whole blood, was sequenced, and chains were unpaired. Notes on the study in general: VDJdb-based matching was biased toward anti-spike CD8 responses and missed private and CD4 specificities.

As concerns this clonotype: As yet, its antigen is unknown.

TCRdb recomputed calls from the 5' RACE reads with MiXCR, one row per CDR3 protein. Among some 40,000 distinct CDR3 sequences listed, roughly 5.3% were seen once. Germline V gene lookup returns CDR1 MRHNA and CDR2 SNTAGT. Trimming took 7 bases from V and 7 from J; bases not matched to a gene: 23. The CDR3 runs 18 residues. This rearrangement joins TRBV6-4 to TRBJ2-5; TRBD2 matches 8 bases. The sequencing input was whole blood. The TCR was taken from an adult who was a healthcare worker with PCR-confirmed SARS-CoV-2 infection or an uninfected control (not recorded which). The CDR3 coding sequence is TGTGCCAGCATTCTCGCCGGGATCCCGGGACTAGTTTATGTGACCCAGTACTTC. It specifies CASILAGIPGLVYVTQYF.